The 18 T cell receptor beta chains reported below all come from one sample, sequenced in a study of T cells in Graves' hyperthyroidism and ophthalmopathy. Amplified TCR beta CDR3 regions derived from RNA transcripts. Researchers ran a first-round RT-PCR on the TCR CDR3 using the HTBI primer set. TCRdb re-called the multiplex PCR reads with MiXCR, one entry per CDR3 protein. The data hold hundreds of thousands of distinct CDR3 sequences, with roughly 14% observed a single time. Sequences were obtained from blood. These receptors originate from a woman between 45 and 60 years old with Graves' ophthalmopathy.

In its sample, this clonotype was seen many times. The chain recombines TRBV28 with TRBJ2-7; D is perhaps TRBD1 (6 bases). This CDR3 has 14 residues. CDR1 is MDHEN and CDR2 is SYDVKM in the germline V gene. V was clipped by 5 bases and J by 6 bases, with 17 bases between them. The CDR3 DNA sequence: TGTGCCAGCAGTGCGCTTGTGGGGGCCACCGAGCAGTACTTC. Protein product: CASSALVGATEQYF.

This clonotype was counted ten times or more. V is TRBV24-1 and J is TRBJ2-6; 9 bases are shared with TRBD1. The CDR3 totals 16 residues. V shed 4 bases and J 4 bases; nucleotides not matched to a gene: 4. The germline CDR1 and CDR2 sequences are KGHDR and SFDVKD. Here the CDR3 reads CATSEHRGPGANVLTF. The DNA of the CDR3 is TGTGCCACCAGTGAACACAGGGGGCCAGGGGCCAACGTCCTGACTTTC.

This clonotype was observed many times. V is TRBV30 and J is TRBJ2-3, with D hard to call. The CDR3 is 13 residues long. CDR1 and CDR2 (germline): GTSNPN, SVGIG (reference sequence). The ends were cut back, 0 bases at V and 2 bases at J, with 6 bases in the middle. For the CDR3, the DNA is TGTGCCTGGAGTGTAGGAGTCACAGATACGCAGTATTTT. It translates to CAWSVGVTDTQYF.

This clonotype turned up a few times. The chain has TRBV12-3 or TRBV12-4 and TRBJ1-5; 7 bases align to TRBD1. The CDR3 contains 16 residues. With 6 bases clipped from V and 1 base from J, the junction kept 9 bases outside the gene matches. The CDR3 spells CASSSRQGGSNQPQHF. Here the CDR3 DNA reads TGTGCCAGCAGCTCAAGACAGGGTGGGAGCAATCAGCCCCAGCATTTT.

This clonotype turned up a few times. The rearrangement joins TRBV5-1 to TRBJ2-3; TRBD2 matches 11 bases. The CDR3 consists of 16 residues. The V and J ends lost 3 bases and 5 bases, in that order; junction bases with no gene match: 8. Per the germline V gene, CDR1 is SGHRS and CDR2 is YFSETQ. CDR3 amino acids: CASSSLTSGSGDTQYF. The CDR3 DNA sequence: TGCGCCAGCAGCTCTTTAACTAGCGGGAGTGGAGATACGCAGTATTTT.

The CDR3 loop is CASSLQGGAYTF. CDR3 DNA sequence: TGCGCCAGCAGCTTGCAGGGGGGGGCCTACACCTTC. The gene calls are TRBV5-1 and TRBJ1-2; 7 nucleotides align to TRBD1. CDR3 size: 12 residues. V lost 1 base, J lost 10 bases, and 4 bases stayed unmatched. Germline lookup yields CDR1 SGHRS and CDR2 YFSETQ.

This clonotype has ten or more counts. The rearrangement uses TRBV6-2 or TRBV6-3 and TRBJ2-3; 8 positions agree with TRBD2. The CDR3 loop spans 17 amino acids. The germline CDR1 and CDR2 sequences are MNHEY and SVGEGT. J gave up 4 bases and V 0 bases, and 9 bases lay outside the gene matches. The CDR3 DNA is TGTGCCAGCAGTTACTCCGTCGGGAGGGATCCAGCAGATACGCAGTATTTT. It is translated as CASSYSVGRDPADTQYF.

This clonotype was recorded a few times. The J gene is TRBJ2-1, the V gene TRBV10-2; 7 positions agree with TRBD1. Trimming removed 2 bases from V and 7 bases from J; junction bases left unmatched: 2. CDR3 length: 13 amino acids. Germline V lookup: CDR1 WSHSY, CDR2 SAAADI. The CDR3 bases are TGCGCCAGCAGTGAGGACAGGGCAAATGAGCAGTTCTTC. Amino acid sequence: CASSEDRANEQFF.

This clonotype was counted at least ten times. CDR3 in amino acids: CASTTDPERTEAFF. CDR3 nucleotide sequence: TGTGCCAGCACCACGGACCCCGAGAGGACTGAAGCTTTCTTT. The V and J genes are TRBV12-3 or TRBV12-4 and TRBJ1-1, with D unclear. CDR3 length equals 14 residues. V lost 7 bases, J lost 5 bases, and 17 bases lay in between.

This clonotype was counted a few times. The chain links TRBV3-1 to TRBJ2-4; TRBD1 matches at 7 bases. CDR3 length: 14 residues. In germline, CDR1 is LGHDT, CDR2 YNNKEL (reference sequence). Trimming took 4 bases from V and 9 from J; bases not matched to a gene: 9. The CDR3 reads CASSPDRPKGIQYF. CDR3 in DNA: TGTGCCAGCAGCCCGGACAGGCCGAAGGGCATTCAGTACTTC.

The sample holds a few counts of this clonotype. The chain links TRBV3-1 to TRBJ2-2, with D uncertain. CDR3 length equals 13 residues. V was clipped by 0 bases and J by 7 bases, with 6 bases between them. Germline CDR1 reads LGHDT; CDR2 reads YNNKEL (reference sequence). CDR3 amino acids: CASSQEILGELFF. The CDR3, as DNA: TGTGCCAGCAGCCAAGAGATACTCGGGGAGCTGTTTTTT.

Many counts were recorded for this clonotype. CDR3 region: CASSLQGVVGLKTQYF. CDR3 sequence (DNA): TGTGCCAGCAGTTTACAAGGCGTGGTGGGATTAAAGACCCAGTACTTC. The chain is built from TRBV28 and TRBJ2-5; D remains unclear. CDR1 is MDHEN and CDR2 is SYDVKM in the germline V gene. The CDR3 is 16 residues long. V lost 2 bases and J 6 bases, leaving 19 bases between the germline ends.

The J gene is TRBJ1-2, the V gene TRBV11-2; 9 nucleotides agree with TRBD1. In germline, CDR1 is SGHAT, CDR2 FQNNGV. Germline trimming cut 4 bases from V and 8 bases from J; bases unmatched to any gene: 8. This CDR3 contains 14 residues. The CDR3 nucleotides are TGTGCCAGCAGCTGGAACCGGGACAGGGACGGCTACACCTTC. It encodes CASSWNRDRDGYTF.

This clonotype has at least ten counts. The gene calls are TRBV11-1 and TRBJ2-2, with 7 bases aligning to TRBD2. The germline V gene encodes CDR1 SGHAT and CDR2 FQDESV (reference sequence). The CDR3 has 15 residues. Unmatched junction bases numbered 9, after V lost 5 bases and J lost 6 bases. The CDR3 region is CASSGGRSGAGELFF. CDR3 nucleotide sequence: TGTGCCAGCAGCGGCGGGCGGAGCGGGGCCGGGGAGCTGTTTTTT.

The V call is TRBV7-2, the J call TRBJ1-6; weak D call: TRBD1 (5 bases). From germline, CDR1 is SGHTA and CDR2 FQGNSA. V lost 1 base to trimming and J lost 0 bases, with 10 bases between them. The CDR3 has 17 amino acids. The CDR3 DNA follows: TGTGCCAGCAGCTTAGATGGGGCAAGCTCCTATAATTCACCCCTCCACTTT. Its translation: CASSLDGASSYNSPLHF.

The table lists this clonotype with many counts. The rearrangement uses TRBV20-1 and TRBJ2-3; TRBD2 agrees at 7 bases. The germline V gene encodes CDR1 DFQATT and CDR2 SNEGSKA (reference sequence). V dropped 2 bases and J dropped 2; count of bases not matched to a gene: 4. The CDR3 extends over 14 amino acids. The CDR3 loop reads CSARLSGVTDTQYF. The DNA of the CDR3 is TGCAGTGCTAGATTGAGCGGGGTCACAGATACGCAGTATTTT.

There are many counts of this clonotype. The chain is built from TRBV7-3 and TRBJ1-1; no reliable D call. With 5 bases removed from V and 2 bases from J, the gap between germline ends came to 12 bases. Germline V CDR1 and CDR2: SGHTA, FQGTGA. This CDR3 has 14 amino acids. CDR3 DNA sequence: TGTGCCAGCAGCCCCGGGGTAGCCAACACTGAAGCTTTCTTT. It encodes CASSPGVANTEAFF.

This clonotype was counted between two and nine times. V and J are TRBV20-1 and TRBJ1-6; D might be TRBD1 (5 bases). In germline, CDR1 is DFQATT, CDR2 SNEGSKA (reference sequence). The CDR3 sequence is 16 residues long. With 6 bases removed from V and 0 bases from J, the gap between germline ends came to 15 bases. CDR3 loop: CSAVGPRSSYNSPLHF. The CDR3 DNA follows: TGCAGTGCCGTGGGACCTCGAAGCTCCTATAATTCACCCCTCCACTTT.